The 16 T cell receptor beta chains below all came from one sample that was sequenced in a study of T cells after yellow fever vaccination. TCRdb reprocessed the 5' RACE reads with MiXCR, giving one entry per CDR3 protein. This sample has just under 600,000 distinct CDR3 sequences, with roughly 13% found just once. Here the sequenced sample was PBMCs, taken on the day of the yellow fever booster vaccination. The receptors originated from a man aged 25-45 years who received the YFV17D yellow fever vaccine.

This clonotype was detected only a few times. The chain is built from TRBV7-2 and TRBJ2-1; TRBD2 matches at 8 bases. With V trimmed by 3 bases and J by 5 bases, 3 bases remained unmatched. From germline, CDR1 is SGHTA and CDR2 FQGNSA. CDR3 length equals 14 residues. DNA of the CDR3: TGTGCCAGCAGCTTCGGGACTAGGAACAATGAGCAGTTCTTC. Translation: CASSFGTRNNEQFF.

The chain employs TRBV20-1 and TRBJ2-3; 11 nucleotides line up with TRBD2. Germline V gene data show CDR1 as DFQATT and CDR2 as SNEGSKA (reference sequence). V trimming: 5 bases; J trimming: 6 bases; junction bases outside the gene matches: 7. The CDR3 contains 14 residues. This CDR3 reads CSAQLAGAPDTQYF. The CDR3 nucleotides read TGCAGTGCTCAACTAGCGGGAGCGCCCGATACGCAGTATTTT.

This clonotype was counted a few times. The gene calls are TRBV6-2 or TRBV6-3 and TRBJ2-1; D ambiguous. The V gene's germline CDR1 is MNHEY and CDR2 SVGEGT. This CDR3 spans 12 amino acids. V was pared by 5 bases and J by 12 bases, with 14 bases between. The CDR3 DNA sequence: TGTGCCAGCAGTCCCCAAGCCAAGGGGCAGTTCTTC. This translates into CASSPQAKGQFF.

The chain employs TRBV20-1 and TRBJ2-2, with 9 nucleotides matching TRBD2. The CDR3 extends over 12 amino acids. CDR1 and CDR2 from the germline V gene are DFQATT and SNEGSKA (reference sequence). CDR3 sequence (DNA): TGCAGAGTAGCGGGAGTCTCCGGGGAGCTGTTTTTT. It is translated as CRVAGVSGELFF.

This clonotype showed up just a few times. The chain recombines TRBV6-5 with TRBJ2-5; D ambiguous. Germline CDR1 and CDR2: MNHEY and SVGAGI. This CDR3 is built from 14 residues. The V end lost 3 bases, the J end lost 8 bases, and 16 bases lay between the germline ends. The CDR3 spells CASSYKVPIQTQYF. DNA of the CDR3: TGTGCCAGCAGTTATAAAGTCCCAATACAAACCCAGTACTTC.

This chain connects TRBV29-1 to TRBJ2-7, with 7 nucleotides matching TRBD2. The trim removed 6 bases at V and 2 bases at J, leaving 10 bases unmatched. The length of the CDR3 is 14 residues. Germline-derived CDR1 and CDR2 are SQVTM and ANQGSEA. CDR3 nucleotides: TGCAGCGTCCGTACCCGGGGACTACCCTACGAGCAGTACTTC. The encoded protein is CSVRTRGLPYEQYF.

The rearrangement uses TRBV25-1 and TRBJ1-1; D is undetermined. The germline V gene encodes CDR1 MGHDK and CDR2 SYGVNS. CDR3 length: 13 residues. V lost 6 bases and J 4 bases, leaving 12 bases between the germline ends. The CDR3 loop reads CASSDWSSTEAFF. As DNA, the CDR3 is TGTGCCAGCAGCGACTGGTCGAGCACTGAAGCTTTCTTT. The full variable domain, rest sourced from reference TRBV25-1 and TRBJ1-1, is EADIYQTPRYLVIGTGKKITLECSQTMGHDKMYWYQQDPGMELHLIHYSYGVNSTEKGDLSSESTVSRIRTEHFPLTLESARPSHTSQYLCASSDWSSTEAFFGQGTRLTVV.

This clonotype has only a few counts. The CDR3 nucleotides are TGCAGTGCTGGGATACAGGGGTGGAATGAAAAACTGTTTTTT. This encodes CSAGIQGWNEKLFF. The genes are TRBV20-1 and TRBJ1-4; 7 positions agree with TRBD1. Trimming removed 5 bases from V and 5 bases from J; junction bases left unmatched: 8. The CDR3 sequence is 14 residues long. CDR1 and CDR2 (germline): DFQATT, SNEGSKA (reference sequence).

This clonotype was recorded a few times. The chain has TRBV30 and TRBJ2-7; 7 nucleotides match TRBD2. The trim removed 7 bases at V and 0 bases at J, leaving 9 bases unmatched. Germline V gene lookup returns CDR1 GTSNPN and CDR2 SVGIG (reference sequence). The CDR3 is 14 amino acids. As DNA, the CDR3 is TGTGCCTCGGAGTTAGCGGGTAGCTCCTACGAGCAGTACTTC. Protein product: CASELAGSSYEQYF.

The rearrangement links TRBV2 to TRBJ2-1; TRBD2 matches 9 bases. Germline V CDR1 and CDR2: SNHLY, FYNNEI. The CDR3 length is 16 residues. V shed 8 bases, J shed 8 bases, and the junction held 16 bases outside the gene matches. This CDR3 reads CASRRSGGGRVDEQFF. DNA of the CDR3: TGTGCCAGCCGACGGTCGGGGGGCGGGAGGGTTGATGAGCAGTTCTTC.

V and J are TRBV24-1 and TRBJ2-1, with D perhaps matching TRBD1 (5 bases). The CDR3 is 16 amino acids. CDR1 is KGHDR and CDR2 is SFDVKD in the germline V gene. V was cut by 3 bases and J by 9 bases, with 20 bases left in between. DNA of the CDR3: TGTGCCACCAGTGATGGGGCCCTTAGGGCCCATGGTGAGCAGTTCTTC. It specifies CATSDGALRAHGEQFF.

This clonotype has just a few counts. The gene calls are TRBV5-4 and TRBJ2-1; D may be TRBD1 or TRBD2 (7 bases each). V lost 6 bases, J lost 0 bases, and 13 bases lay in between. Germline V gene lookup returns CDR1 SGHNT and CDR2 YYREEE (reference sequence). This CDR3 comprises 15 residues. CDR3 amino acids: CASIRGGSSYNEQFF. CDR3 sequence (DNA): TGTGCCAGCATCAGGGGGGGAAGCTCCTACAATGAGCAGTTCTTC.

This clonotype occurred a few times. J is TRBJ2-7 and V is TRBV3-1, with 7 bases aligning to TRBD1. The V gene's germline CDR1 is LGHDT and CDR2 YNNKEL (reference sequence). This CDR3 contains 14 residues. J lost 3 bases, V lost 2 bases, and 4 bases had no gene match. The CDR3 loop is CASSQMGQNYEQYF. CDR3 nucleotides: TGTGCCAGCAGCCAAATGGGACAGAACTACGAGCAGTACTTC.

This clonotype was seen more than once but under ten times. This chain links TRBV10-1 with TRBJ1-1; D not certain. The germline CDR1 and CDR2 sequences are WNHNN and SYGVQD (reference sequence). The CDR3 runs 13 residues. The ends were cut back, 3 bases at V and 3 bases at J, with 8 bases in the middle. Here the CDR3 reads CASSDRGDTEAFF. In DNA, the CDR3 is TGCGCCAGCAGTGACAGAGGCGACACTGAAGCTTTCTTT.

This chain uses TRBV3-1 with TRBJ2-2; a possible D gene is TRBD1 (6 bases). CDR3 size: 15 residues. Between the trimmed V and J ends, which lost 1 base and 0 bases, there was a span of 6 bases. Germline V gives CDR1 LGHDT, CDR2 YNNKEL (reference sequence). In DNA form, the CDR3 reads TGTGCCAGCAGCCAAGGGACAGCGAACACCGGGGAGCTGTTTTTT. Its protein product is CASSQGTANTGELFF.

The genes are TRBV28 and TRBJ2-1; 9 positions agree with TRBD2. Germline CDR1 MDHEN, CDR2 SYDVKM. The CDR3 covers 15 residues. V lost 5 bases to trimming and J lost 9 bases; unmatched junction nucleotides: 11. The CDR3 here is CASSRNFLAGSEQFF. In DNA, the CDR3 is TGTGCCAGCAGTAGAAACTTCCTAGCGGGATCTGAGCAGTTCTTC.